In this sample, the clone carrying this T cell receptor (beta chain) turned up a few times. A much larger clone lies a single base off, so this may be a read error. The data were taken from a study of tumor and adjacent non-tumor tissue in lung cancer. Study context: Patients comprised 12 adenocarcinoma, a couple of squamous cell carcinoma and 1 small cell lung cancer.

No cell sorting was done before RNA was extracted from the tissue. A modified ARM-PCR protocol with three rounds of nested PCR amplified TCRbeta. TCRdb used MiXCR to reprocess the multiplex PCR reads, holding one entry per CDR3 protein. This table holds 120,000 to 150,000 distinct CDR3 sequences, around two thirds found once. The source material was lung tumor tissue. The receptor's source is a man aged 60 to 75 with small cell lung cancer.

The CDR3 loop is CANSQSPGGTQYF. The CDR3 bases are TGTGCCAACAGCCAAAGCCCGGGGGGTACGCAGTATTTT. The chain links TRBV14 to TRBJ2-3, with 7 bases matching TRBD2. The CDR3 contains 13 residues. The V gene's germline CDR1 is SGHDN and CDR2 FVKESK.